These 18 T cell receptor beta chains originate from one sample sequenced in a study of blood T cell repertoires in COVID-19. Sequenced by immunoSEQ multiplex PCR; TCRdb stores in-frame clones only, minus some. This sample has about 320,000 clones, with approximately 85% found just once. The sequencing sample was made of peripheral blood. The source of these receptors is a human donor in a cohort sampled during active COVID-19.

CDR3 nucleotides: TGTGCCAGCATGGACAGTTATAGCAATCAGCCCCAGCATTTT. The encoded protein is CASMDSYSNQPQHF. V usage is TRBV6-5 and J usage is TRBJ1-5, with TRBD1 as a possible D gene (6 bases). CDR1 is MNHEY and CDR2 is SVGAGI in the germline V gene. The CDR3 runs to 14 residues. V was shortened by 7 bases and J by 0 bases, with 10 bases between the two germline ends.

V gene TRBV7-3 combines with J gene TRBJ2-2; TRBD1 agrees at 10 bases. CDR3 length: 17 residues. Germline CDR1 reads SGHTA; CDR2 reads FQGTGA. Trimming cost V 5 bases and J 4 bases; bases outside gene matches: 10. This CDR3 is CASSLDSGTGATGELFF. The CDR3 bases are TGTGCCAGCAGCCTAGACTCCGGGACAGGGGCCACCGGGGAGCTGTTTTTT.

This clone has ten or more counts. The V call is TRBV9, the J call TRBJ2-2, with 10 bases aligning to TRBD1. The CDR3 spans 14 residues. From germline, CDR1 is SGDLS and CDR2 YYNGEE. Losses at the gene ends were 4 bases for V and 7 bases for J; bases not matched to a gene: 4. The CDR3 region is CASSPTGGGGELFF. The CDR3 nucleotides are TGTGCCAGCAGCCCGACAGGGGGCGGCGGGGAGCTGTTTTTT.

The V call is TRBV7-2, the J call TRBJ1-2; 9 bases match TRBD1. Germline V CDR1 and CDR2: SGHTA, FQGNSA. This CDR3 is built from 14 residues. V was clipped by 3 bases and J by 7 bases; unmatched bases: 6. CDR3 protein: CASSLVGQGPGYTF. The DNA for the CDR3 is TGTGCCAGCAGCTTGGTGGGACAGGGTCCTGGCTACACCTTC.

The chain couples TRBV30 to TRBJ1-2; no clear D gene. Germline values: CDR1 GTSNPN, CDR2 SVGIG (reference sequence). The germline V and J ends were trimmed by 4 bases and 2 bases, with 8 bases remaining between them. The CDR3 spans 12 residues. CDR3 in DNA: TGTGCCTGGAAAACTTTGAACTATGGCTACACCTTC. Residues: CAWKTLNYGYTF.

The chain recombines TRBV6-5 with TRBJ1-2, with D perhaps TRBD1 (5 bases). V gave up 4 bases and J gave up 7 bases, with 13 bases separating them. Germline loops: CDR1 MNHEY, CDR2 SVGAGI. The CDR3 consists of 13 residues. CDR3 in amino acids: CASSSGGRFGYTF. The CDR3 bases are TGTGCCAGCAGTTCGGGGGGGAGATTTGGCTACACCTTC.

The V and J genes are TRBV6-5 and TRBJ1-2; 9 bases match TRBD1. CDR1 is MNHEY, CDR2 SVGAGI, per germline. The CDR3 spans 15 residues. J was trimmed by 6 bases and V by 0 bases; bases with no gene match: 5. CDR3 protein: CASSYSNRGRDGYTF. The CDR3 DNA sequence: TGTGCCAGCAGTTACTCGAACAGGGGGCGCGATGGCTACACCTTC.

The chain uses TRBV5-1 and TRBJ1-1; 8 bases match TRBD1. Trimming removed 3 bases from V and 3 bases from J; junction bases left unmatched: 13. Germline values: CDR1 SGHRS, CDR2 YFSETQ. The CDR3 is 17 amino acids. The CDR3 loop reads CASSSRSRDRSHTEAFF. In DNA, the CDR3 is TGCGCCAGCAGCTCACGGTCCCGGGACAGGAGCCACACTGAAGCTTTCTTT.

This sequence joins TRBV11-3 and TRBJ2-5, with TRBD2 identical over 14 bases. The CDR3 contains 15 residues. Germline values: CDR1 SGHNT, CDR2 YENEEA. V lost 5 bases, J lost 4 bases, and 3 bases stayed unmatched. CDR3 loop: CASSTGTSGRETQYF. The DNA of the CDR3 is TGTGCCAGCAGCACGGGGACTAGCGGGAGAGAGACCCAGTACTTC.

Notes on this clone: The sample holds other DNA sequences that translate to the same CDR3. CDR3 sequence (DNA): TGCGCCAGCAGCTTGGCGGGACAGGGACCAGATACGCAGTATTTT. Translation: CASSLAGQGPDTQYF. The chain recombines TRBV5-1 with TRBJ2-3; 9 bases match TRBD1. The CDR3 loop spans 15 amino acids. Germline assignment: CDR1 SGHRS and CDR2 YFSETQ. With 0 bases clipped from V and 4 bases from J, the junction kept 3 bases outside the gene matches.

V and J are TRBV5-1 and TRBJ1-6, with no clear D. This CDR3 region has 14 residues. CDR1 SGHRS and CDR2 YFSETQ come from the germline V gene. The ends were cut back, 5 bases at V and 5 bases at J, with 11 bases in the middle. CDR3 in DNA: TGCGCCAGCAGTCGGGAGCTGGATAATTCACCCCTCCACTTT. It codes for CASSRELDNSPLHF.

This chain links TRBV9 with TRBJ2-2; possibly TRBD1 for D (7 bases). The V gene lost 2 bases and the J gene lost 4 bases, with 15 bases spanning the gap. Germline V CDR1 and CDR2: SGDLS, YYNGEE. CDR3 length: 16 amino acids. The CDR3 loop is CASSVRGDSVTGELFF. The CDR3 DNA follows: TGTGCCAGCAGCGTGAGGGGGGACAGCGTCACCGGGGAGCTGTTTTTT.

J is TRBJ1-1 and V is TRBV3-1 (or the pseudogene TRBV3-2), with 7 bases identical to TRBD1. The length of the CDR3 is 13 residues. The germline V gene encodes CDR1 LGHDT and CDR2 YNNKEL (reference sequence). The V segment lost 6 bases and the J segment 7 bases; nucleotides outside the gene matches: 8. The CDR3 region has the DNA TGTGCCAGCAGGCTGACAGGGAATGTTGAAGCTTTCTTT. As protein: CASRLTGNVEAFF.

CDR3 sequence reads: CASRGQGVTGELFF. Here the CDR3 DNA reads TGTGCCAGCAGGGGACAGGGGGTCACCGGGGAGCTGTTTTTT. The chain carries TRBV25-1 and TRBJ2-2; 11 nucleotides match TRBD1. V shed 6 bases and J 4 bases; nucleotides not matched to a gene: 1. Germline V lookup: CDR1 MGHDK, CDR2 SYGVNS. The length of the CDR3 is 14 residues.

The V gene is TRBV6-5, the J gene TRBJ1-1, with 9 bases identical to TRBD1. The CDR3 totals 13 residues. Trimming removed 10 bases from V and 7 bases from J; junction bases left unmatched: 10. Germline CDR1 MNHEY, CDR2 SVGAGI. This chain's CDR3 is CATSRQGVYEAFF. DNA of the CDR3: TGTGCCACCTCCCGACAGGGGGTTTATGAAGCTTTCTTT.

This chain joins TRBV27 and TRBJ2-1; a possible D gene is TRBD2 (5 bases). This CDR3 has 16 amino acids. Germline V gene data show CDR1 as MNHEY and CDR2 as SMNVEV (reference sequence). Deletions cut 6 bases from V and 0 bases from J, with 15 bases between. The CDR3 region is CASSFVRGGSYNEQFF. CDR3 nucleotide sequence: TGTGCCAGCAGCTTTGTCCGGGGTGGCTCCTACAATGAGCAGTTCTTC.

The chain uses TRBV2 and TRBJ2-3; 12 bases fit TRBD2. Trimming removed 11 bases from V and 5 bases from J; junction bases left unmatched: 11. Germline V gene sequence: CDR1 SNHLY, CDR2 FYNNEI. The CDR3 contains 15 residues. The CDR3: CACSVGLAGIDTQYF. CDR3 DNA sequence: TGTGCCTGCTCCGTCGGACTAGCGGGGATAGATACGCAGTATTTT.

The CDR3 sequence is CASGGTGEGSNQPQHF. In DNA, the CDR3 is TGTGCCAGCGGGGGGACAGGGGAAGGGAGCAATCAGCCCCAGCATTTT. The V gene is TRBV6-6, the J gene TRBJ1-5; 10 bases are a match to TRBD1. This CDR3 has 16 residues. Looked up from germline, CDR1 is MNHNY and CDR2 is SVGAGI (reference sequence). The V and J ends lost 8 bases and 1 base, in that order; junction bases with no gene match: 8.